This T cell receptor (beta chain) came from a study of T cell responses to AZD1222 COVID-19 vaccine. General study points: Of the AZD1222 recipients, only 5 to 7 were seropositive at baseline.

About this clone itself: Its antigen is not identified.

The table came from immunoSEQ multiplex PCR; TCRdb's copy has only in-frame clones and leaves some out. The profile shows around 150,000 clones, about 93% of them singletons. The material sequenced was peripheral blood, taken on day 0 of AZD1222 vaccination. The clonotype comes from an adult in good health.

The CDR3 here is CSVDNGYTF. CDR3 DNA: TGCAGCGTTGATAATGGCTACACCTTC. The chain is built from TRBV29-1 and TRBJ1-2; no reliable D call. The V end lost 3 bases, the J end lost 6 bases, and 2 bases lay between the germline ends. The CDR3 covers 9 residues. Germline-derived CDR1 and CDR2 are SQVTM and ANQGSEA.